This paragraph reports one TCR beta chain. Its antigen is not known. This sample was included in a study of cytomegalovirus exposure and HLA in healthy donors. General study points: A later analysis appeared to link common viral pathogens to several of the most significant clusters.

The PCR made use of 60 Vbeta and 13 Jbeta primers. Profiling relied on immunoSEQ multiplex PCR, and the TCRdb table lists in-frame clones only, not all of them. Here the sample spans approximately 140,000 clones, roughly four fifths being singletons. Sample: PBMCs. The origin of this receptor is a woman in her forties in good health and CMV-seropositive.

The CDR3 here is CASSLGTSGDQQETQYF. In DNA form, the CDR3 reads TGTGCCAGCAGCTTAGGGACTAGCGGGGATCAACAAGAGACCCAGTACTTC. This chain uses TRBV11-2 with TRBJ2-5; 12 nucleotides agree with TRBD2. CDR1 and CDR2 from the germline V gene are SGHAT and FQNNGV. The CDR3 loop spans 17 amino acids. V lost 1 base, J lost 2 bases, and 5 bases stayed unmatched.